A single sample is the source of the 29 T cell receptor beta chains below, sequenced in a study of blood T cell repertoires in COVID-19. Here immunoSEQ multiplex PCR was the method, and the copy in TCRdb shows in-frame clones only, minus some. The data show under 200,000 clones, 75% to 90% seen once. Sequenced input: peripheral blood. The source of these receptors is a man between 65 and 85 years old with active or convalescent COVID-19.

The V and J genes are TRBV6-5 and TRBJ1-4; maybe TRBD1 (5 bases). The CDR3 spans 15 residues. Germline CDR1 and CDR2: MNHEY and SVGAGI. The V and J ends lost 2 bases and 7 bases respectively, with 14 bases between them. The DNA for the CDR3 is TGTGCCAGCAGTTACCGGCGGGGCAAGAGTGAAAAACTGTTTTTT. As protein: CASSYRRGKSEKLFF.

V usage is TRBV10-2 and J usage is TRBJ2-7; 8 bases are a match to TRBD2. CDR1 WSHSY and CDR2 SAAADI come from the germline V gene. The CDR3 extends over 16 amino acids. V shed 7 bases, J shed 3 bases, and the junction held 14 bases outside the gene matches. This CDR3 is CASNTNPREGLYEQYF. For the CDR3, the DNA is TGCGCCAGCAATACGAACCCCCGGGAGGGCCTCTACGAGCAGTACTTC.

The rearrangement uses TRBV12-5 and TRBJ1-1; a possible D gene is TRBD1 (5 bases). This CDR3 has 18 amino acids. V lost 0 bases and J lost 0, with 17 bases in between. Germline lookup yields CDR1 LGHNT and CDR2 FRNRAP. CDR3 in amino acids: CASGLVVGRAHLNTEAFF. The CDR3 DNA follows: TGTGCTAGTGGTTTGGTAGTAGGCAGGGCCCACCTGAACACTGAAGCTTTCTTT.

The chain is built from TRBV10-2 and TRBJ2-5; 10 bases map to TRBD2. Trimming removed 4 bases from V and 2 bases from J; junction bases left unmatched: 4. This CDR3 contains 15 residues. Germline assignment: CDR1 WSHSY and CDR2 SAAADI. CDR3 loop: CASSVSGGPQETQYF. The CDR3 bases are TGCGCCAGCAGTGTTAGCGGGGGGCCACAAGAGACCCAGTACTTC.

The rearrangement links TRBV21-1 to TRBJ1-5; the D segment call TRBD1 is taken from the table without a DNA check. TRBV21-1 is labeled a pseudogene. This CDR3 spans 15 amino acids. Here the CDR3 DNA reads TGTGCCAGCTACCTTTGGGACACACGCCTCAAGCCCCAGCATTTT. It translates to CASYLWDTRLKPQHF.

J is TRBJ2-7 and V is TRBV7-6; TRBD2 is a possible D gene (6 bases). Germline-derived CDR1 and CDR2 are SGHVS and FNYEAQ. This CDR3 is built from 14 residues. V dropped 5 bases and J dropped 4 bases, with 15 bases sitting between them. CDR3 sequence reads: CASSPVGGGYEQYF. CDR3 sequence (DNA): TGTGCCAGCAGCCCCGTCGGTGGGGGGTACGAGCAGTACTTC. The full variable domain, with the rest looked up from reference TRBV7-6 and TRBJ2-7, is GAGVSQSPRYKVTKRGQDVALRCDPISGHVSLYWYRQALGQGPEFLTYFNYEAQQDKSGLPNDRFSAERPEGSISTLTIQRTEQRDSAMYRCASSPVGGGYEQYFGPGTRLTVT.

The CDR3 DNA reads TGTGCCAGCAGTTCGGGACAGGGGATTCTGGAGCAGTTCTTC. Its translation is CASSSGQGILEQFF. The genes are TRBV7-9 and TRBJ2-1; 10 nucleotides line up with TRBD1. CDR3 size: 14 residues. Germline CDR1 reads SEHNR; CDR2 reads FQNEAQ (reference sequence). With V trimmed by 6 bases and J by 10 bases, 9 bases remained unmatched.

V is TRBV5-1 and J is TRBJ2-1, with 9 bases aligning to TRBD1. This CDR3 is 16 amino acids long. Germline V gene data show CDR1 as SGHRS and CDR2 as YFSETQ. J was trimmed by 3 bases and V by 4 bases; bases with no gene match: 8. The CDR3 DNA follows: TGCGCCAGCAGCACCACGACAGGGGGAATCTACAATGAGCAGTTCTTC. This sequence encodes CASSTTTGGIYNEQFF. Full variable domain (outside the CDR3, taken from reference TRBV5-1 and TRBJ2-1): KAGVTQTPRYLIKTRGQQVTLSCSPISGHRSVSWYQQTPGQGLQFLFEYFSETQRNKGNFPGRFSGRQFSNSRSEMNVSTLELGDSALYLCASSTTTGGIYNEQFFGPGTRLTVL.

CDR3 loop: CASSFSGFRETQYF. In DNA form, the CDR3 reads TGTGCCAGCAGTTTCTCGGGGTTCCGAGAGACCCAGTACTTC. V and J are TRBV28 and TRBJ2-5; weak D call: TRBD2 (5 bases). V was trimmed by 3 bases and J by 4 bases, leaving 12 bases between them. The CDR3 is 14 amino acids. The germline CDR1 and CDR2 sequences are MDHEN and SYDVKM.

V gene TRBV12-3 or TRBV12-4 combines with J gene TRBJ2-1, with TRBD1 as a possible D gene (5 bases). Between the trimmed V and J ends, which lost 5 bases and 11 bases, there was a span of 13 bases. The CDR3 loop spans 12 amino acids. Written as DNA, the CDR3 is TGTGCCAGCAGTAGCCCCAGGGCCCAGCAGTTCTTC. It codes for CASSSPRAQQFF.

V gene TRBV4-1 combines with J gene TRBJ1-5; D ambiguous. V lost 3 bases and J 6 bases, leaving 12 bases between the germline ends. The CDR3 runs to 14 residues. Germline V gene lookup returns CDR1 MGHRA and CDR2 YSYEKL. As DNA, the CDR3 is TGCGCCAGCAGCCAGGAGAGTGTGGCTCAGCCCCAGCATTTT. Its translation: CASSQESVAQPQHF.

The rearrangement joins TRBV7-8 to TRBJ1-2, with 7 bases lining up with TRBD1. CDR3 size: 14 residues. The V segment lost 6 bases and the J segment 11 bases; nucleotides outside the gene matches: 15. Germline V gene data show CDR1 as SGHVS and CDR2 as FQNEAQ. CDR3 sequence: CASRSSGTEGPYTF. The CDR3 DNA reads TGTGCCAGCAGGTCTAGCGGGACAGAGGGCCCTTACACCTTC.

In its sample, this clone was seen once. The chain is built from TRBV3-1 (or the pseudogene TRBV3-2) and TRBJ2-3; the match to TRBD2 covers 7 bases. This CDR3 is built from 16 residues. CDR1 is LGHDT and CDR2 is YNNKEL in the germline V gene (reference sequence). V was clipped by 2 bases and J by 8 bases; unmatched bases: 13. The chain's CDR3 is CASSQIVASGRPTQYF. The CDR3 DNA follows: TGTGCCAGCAGCCAAATCGTGGCTAGCGGACGGCCTACGCAGTATTTT.

J is TRBJ1-1 and V is TRBV7-9; 8 nucleotides line up with TRBD1. This CDR3 spans 12 amino acids. Germline lookup yields CDR1 SEHNR and CDR2 FQNEAQ (reference sequence). Trimming took 11 bases from V and 3 from J; bases not matched to a gene: 5. The CDR3 loop reads CAGRDRYTEAFF. The CDR3 DNA reads as TGTGCCGGCCGGGACAGGTACACTGAAGCTTTCTTT.

This clone was seen a single time. The gene calls are TRBV13 and TRBJ1-2, with D possibly TRBD1 on 6 matching bases. The CDR3 length is 16 residues. Germline assignment: CDR1 PRHDT and CDR2 FYEKMQ (reference sequence). Trimming took off 1 base at V and 0 bases at J, with 12 bases between the two ends. The DNA for the CDR3 is TGTGCCAGCAGCTTAGTTGGACAGCCGGCTAACTATGGCTACACCTTC. It is translated as CASSLVGQPANYGYTF.

The V gene is TRBV18, the J gene TRBJ2-7, with 10 nucleotides matching TRBD2. Trimming cost V 3 bases and J 6 bases; bases outside gene matches: 8. Germline V gene data show CDR1 as KGHSH and CDR2 as LQKENI. The CDR3 runs to 15 residues. The chain's CDR3 is CASSPNQRGGFEQYF. DNA of the CDR3: TGTGCCAGCTCACCGAACCAGCGGGGGGGCTTCGAGCAGTACTTC.

V usage is TRBV7-9 and J usage is TRBJ1-3; D gene unclear. The CDR3 totals 15 residues. Germline-derived CDR1 and CDR2 are SEHNR and FQNEAQ (reference sequence). With 1 base removed from V and 0 bases from J, the gap between germline ends came to 7 bases. The CDR3 is CASSLDNLSGNTIYF. CDR3 bases: TGTGCCAGCAGCTTAGATAATCTCTCTGGAAACACCATATATTTT.

V usage is TRBV5-8 and J usage is TRBJ2-1; tentatively, D is TRBD1 (6 bases). Trimming stripped 2 bases from V and 5 bases from J, with 11 bases between. Germline lookup yields CDR1 SGHTS and CDR2 YDEGEE. This CDR3 has 14 residues. The CDR3 DNA follows: TGTGCCAGCAGCTTTACAGGGAGTGACAATGAGCAGTTCTTC. Translating gives CASSFTGSDNEQFF.

This clone was seen repeatedly, ten times or more. CDR3 nucleotides: TGTGCCAGCAGCCCAGGTGCGGGAAACACCATATATTTT. Its translation: CASSPGAGNTIYF. The J gene is TRBJ1-3, the V gene TRBV7-9; D uncertain. V lost 5 bases and J lost 4, with 9 bases in between. The CDR3 spans 13 residues. Germline V gene data show CDR1 as SEHNR and CDR2 as FQNEAQ (reference sequence).

The chain is built from TRBV7-9 and TRBJ1-4; 8 bases are shared with TRBD1. The CDR3 spans 15 residues. Losses at the gene ends were 5 bases for V and 10 bases for J; bases not matched to a gene: 12. Germline V gene sequence: CDR1 SEHNR, CDR2 FQNEAQ (reference sequence). CDR3 residues: CASSPTTGTGRKLFF. The CDR3 DNA reads TGTGCCAGCAGCCCAACAACAGGGACAGGTCGAAAACTGTTTTTT.

The J gene is TRBJ2-6, the V gene TRBV6-6, with 7 bases that match TRBD2. The CDR3 runs 18 residues. Trimming cost V 8 bases and J 0 bases; bases outside gene matches: 13. CDR1 and CDR2 (germline): MNHNY, SVGAGI (reference sequence). The CDR3 bases are TGTGCCAGCCGTCAGGGAGGGGCGGGGAGCTCTGGGGCCAACGTCCTGACTTTC. The encoded protein is CASRQGGAGSSGANVLTF.

This clone was detected only once. The chain links TRBV24-1 to TRBJ2-4, with D tentatively TRBD1 (5 bases). The V end lost 7 bases, the J end lost 8 bases, and 8 bases lay between the germline ends. Germline V gene lookup returns CDR1 KGHDR and CDR2 SFDVKD. The CDR3 runs to 11 residues. The CDR3 loop is CATSLGDIQYF. DNA for the CDR3: TGTGCCACCAGCTTAGGGGACATTCAGTACTTC.

The DNA for the CDR3 is TGTGCCAGCAGCTTACTCTTTTCCGGACTATACAACAATGAGCAGTTCTTC. This encodes CASSLLFSGLYNNEQFF. V gene TRBV7-2 combines with J gene TRBJ2-1; possible D gene TRBD2, 6 bases. This CDR3 contains 17 residues. The V end was cut by 2 bases, the J end by 5 bases, with 19 bases between. The V gene's germline CDR1 is SGHTA and CDR2 FQGNSA.

The CDR3 coding sequence is TGTGCCAGCAGCTTGGGACACAGGGAGGAGACCCAGTACTTC. As protein: CASSLGHREETQYF. This chain joins TRBV7-2 and TRBJ2-5; tentative D call: TRBD1 (6 bases). Trimming shortened V by 3 bases and J by 5 bases, and 13 bases separated the two germline ends. The CDR3 is made up of 14 amino acids. Germline V gene sequence: CDR1 SGHTA, CDR2 FQGNSA. The whole variable domain, remainder taken from reference TRBV7-2 and TRBJ2-5, is GAGVSQSPSNKVTEKGKDVELRCDPISGHTALYWYRQSLGQGLEFLIYFQGNSAPDKSGLPSDRFSAERTGGSVSTLTIQRTQQEDSAVYLCASSLGHREETQYFGPGTRLLVL.

J is TRBJ2-1 and V is TRBV6-5, with 9 bases fitting TRBD2. Germline loops: CDR1 MNHEY, CDR2 SVGAGI. V shed 5 bases and J 3 bases; nucleotides not matched to a gene: 5. This CDR3 has 15 amino acids. Written as DNA, the CDR3 is TGTGCCAGCAGTCCTAGCGGGACGATCTACAATGAGCAGTTCTTC. Translating it yields CASSPSGTIYNEQFF.

The gene calls are TRBV7-8 and TRBJ1-2, with TRBD1 matching 8 bases. CDR1 is SGHVS and CDR2 is FQNEAQ in the germline V gene. V trimming: 1 base; J trimming: 4 bases; junction bases outside the gene matches: 14. The CDR3 runs to 18 residues. Here the CDR3 reads CASSLDTSGGSFSYGYTF. CDR3 coding DNA: TGTGCCAGCAGCTTAGATACTTCAGGGGGCTCTTTCAGCTATGGCTACACCTTC.

This clone was detected once. J is TRBJ2-3 and V is TRBV9; D possibly corresponds to TRBD2 (7 bases). This CDR3 has 18 residues. Looked up from germline, CDR1 is SGDLS and CDR2 is YYNGEE. Between the trimmed V and J ends, which lost 0 bases and 2 bases, there was a span of 19 bases. CDR3 amino acids: CASSVEGGAGAFTDTQYF. The CDR3 DNA reads TGTGCCAGCAGCGTAGAGGGAGGGGCGGGGGCGTTCACAGATACGCAGTATTTT.

The chain joins TRBV2 to TRBJ2-1, with 12 bases fitting TRBD2. The CDR3 length is 16 residues. V lost 3 bases, J lost 10 bases, and 10 bases stayed unmatched. Germline CDR1 reads SNHLY; CDR2 reads FYNNEI. CDR3: CASSEMGTSGFYEQFF. The CDR3 bases are TGTGCCAGCAGTGAGATGGGGACTAGCGGGTTTTACGAGCAGTTCTTC.

In its sample, this clone was seen a few times. The chain uses TRBV18 and TRBJ2-1; TRBD2 matches 11 bases. V shed 4 bases, J shed 5 bases, and the junction held 4 bases outside the gene matches. The V gene's germline CDR1 is KGHSH and CDR2 LQKENI. The CDR3 has 15 amino acids. The CDR3 loop reads CASSLGTSGNNEQFF. CDR3 coding DNA: TGTGCCAGCTCACTCGGGACTAGCGGCAACAATGAGCAGTTCTTC.